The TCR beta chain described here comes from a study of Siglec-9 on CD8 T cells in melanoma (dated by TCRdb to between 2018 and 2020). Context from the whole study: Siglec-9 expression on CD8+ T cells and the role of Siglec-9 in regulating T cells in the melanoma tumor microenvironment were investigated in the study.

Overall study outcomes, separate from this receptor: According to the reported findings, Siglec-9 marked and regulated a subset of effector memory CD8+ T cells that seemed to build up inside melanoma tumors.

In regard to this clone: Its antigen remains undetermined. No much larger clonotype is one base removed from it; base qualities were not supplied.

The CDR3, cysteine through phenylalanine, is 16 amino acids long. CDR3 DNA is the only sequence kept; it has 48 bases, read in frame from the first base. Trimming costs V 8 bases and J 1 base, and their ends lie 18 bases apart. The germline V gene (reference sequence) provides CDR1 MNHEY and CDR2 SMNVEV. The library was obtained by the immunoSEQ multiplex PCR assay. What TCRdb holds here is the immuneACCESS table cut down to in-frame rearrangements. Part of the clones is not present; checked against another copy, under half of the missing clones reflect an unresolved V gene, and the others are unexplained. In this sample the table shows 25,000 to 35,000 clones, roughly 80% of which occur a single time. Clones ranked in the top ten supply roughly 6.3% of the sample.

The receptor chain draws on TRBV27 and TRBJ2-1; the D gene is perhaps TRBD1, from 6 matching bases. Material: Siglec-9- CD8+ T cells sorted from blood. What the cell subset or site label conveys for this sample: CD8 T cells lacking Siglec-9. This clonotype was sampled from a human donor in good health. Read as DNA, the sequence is TGTGCCAGCGCTCAGGGGAACTATGATTCCTACAATGAGCAGTTCTTC. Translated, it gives CASAQGNYDSYNEQFF.